The sequence of this T cell receptor beta chain was determined in a study of blood T cells in healthy people across ages. Primers used in a second PCR of roughly 7 to 12 cycles were a sample-barcoded 5' primer and a J-beta primer mix. TCRdb redid the calling of the 5' RACE reads with MiXCR, one entry per CDR3 protein. The sample has 1,800,000 or so distinct CDR3 sequences, about two fifths seen once; the top ten hold 23%. Germline V lookup: CDR1 SGHAT, CDR2 FQNNGV. The CDR3 loop spans 15 amino acids. V lost 5 bases to trimming and J lost 13 bases, with 24 bases between them. Sequencing was carried out using blood. This TCR derives from a human donor in good health. This sequence joins TRBV11-2 and TRBJ2-4, with D perhaps TRBD1 or TRBD2 (5 bases each). The CDR3 DNA follows: TGTGCCAGCAGCCGCGGACACCCCGAGGGCGATGAGCAGTACTTC. This gives the protein CASSRGHPEGDEQYF.